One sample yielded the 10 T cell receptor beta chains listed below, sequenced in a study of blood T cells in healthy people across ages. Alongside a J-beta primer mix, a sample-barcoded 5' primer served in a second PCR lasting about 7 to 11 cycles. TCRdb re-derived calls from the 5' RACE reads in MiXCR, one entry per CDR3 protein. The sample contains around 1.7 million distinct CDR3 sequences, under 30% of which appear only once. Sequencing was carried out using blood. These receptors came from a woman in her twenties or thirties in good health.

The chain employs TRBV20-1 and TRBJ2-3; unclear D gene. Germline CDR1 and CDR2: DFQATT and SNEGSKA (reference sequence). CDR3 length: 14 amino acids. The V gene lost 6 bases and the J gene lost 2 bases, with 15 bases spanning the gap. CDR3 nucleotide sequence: TGCAGTGCAAGTGGAGCGCCGTTCACAGATACGCAGTATTTT. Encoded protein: CSASGAPFTDTQYF.

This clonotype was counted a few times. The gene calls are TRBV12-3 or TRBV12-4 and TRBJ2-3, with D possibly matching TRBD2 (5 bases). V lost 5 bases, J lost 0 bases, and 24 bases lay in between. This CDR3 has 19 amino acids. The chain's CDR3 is CASSGRGSAKESSTDTQYF. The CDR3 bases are TGTGCCAGCAGTGGCCGGGGTAGCGCTAAGGAGTCTAGCACAGATACGCAGTATTTT.

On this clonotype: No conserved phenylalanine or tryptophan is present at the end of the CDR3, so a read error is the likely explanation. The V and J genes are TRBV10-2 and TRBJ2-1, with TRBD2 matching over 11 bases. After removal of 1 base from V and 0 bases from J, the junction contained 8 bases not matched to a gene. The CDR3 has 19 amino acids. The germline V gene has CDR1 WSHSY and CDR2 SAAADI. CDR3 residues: CASSELVAGGPSSYNEQFC. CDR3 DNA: TGCGCCAGCAGTGAGTTGGTAGCGGGAGGGCCGAGCTCCTACAATGAGCAGTTCTGC.

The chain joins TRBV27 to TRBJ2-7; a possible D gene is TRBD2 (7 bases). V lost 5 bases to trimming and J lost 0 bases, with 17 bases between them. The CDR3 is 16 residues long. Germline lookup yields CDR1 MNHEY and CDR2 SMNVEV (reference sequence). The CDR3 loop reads CASSSLGGGVSYEQYF. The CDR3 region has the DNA TGTGCCAGCAGTAGCCTTGGAGGGGGGGTCTCCTACGAGCAGTACTTC.

CDR3 coding DNA: TGTGCCAGCACCTACGGGGTGGGAACCACCACTGAAGCTTTCTTT. Translation gives CASTYGVGTTTEAFF. The chain employs TRBV6-6 and TRBJ1-1, with unresolved D. Germline V lookup: CDR1 MNHNY, CDR2 SVGAGI (reference sequence). This CDR3 comprises 15 residues. The V and J ends lost 7 bases and 4 bases respectively, with 19 bases between them.

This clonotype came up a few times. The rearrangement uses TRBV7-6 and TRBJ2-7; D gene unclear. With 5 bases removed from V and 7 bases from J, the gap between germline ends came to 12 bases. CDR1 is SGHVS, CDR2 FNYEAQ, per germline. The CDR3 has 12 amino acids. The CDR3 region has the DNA TGTGCCAGCAGCGCTGGGCCCCAAGAGCAGTACTTC. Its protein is CASSAGPQEQYF.

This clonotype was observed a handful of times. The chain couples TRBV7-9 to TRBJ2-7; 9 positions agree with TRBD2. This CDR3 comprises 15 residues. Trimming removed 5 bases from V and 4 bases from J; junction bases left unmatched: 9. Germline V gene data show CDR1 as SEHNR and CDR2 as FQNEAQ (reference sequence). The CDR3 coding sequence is TGTGCCAGCAGCAGTAAGGCTAGCGGGGATTACGAGCAGTACTTC. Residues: CASSSKASGDYEQYF.

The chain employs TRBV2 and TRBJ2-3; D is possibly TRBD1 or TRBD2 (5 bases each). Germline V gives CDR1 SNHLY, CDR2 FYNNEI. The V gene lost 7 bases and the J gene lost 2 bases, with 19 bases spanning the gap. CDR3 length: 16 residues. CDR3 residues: CASIYRLRGTTDTQYF. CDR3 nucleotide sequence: TGTGCCAGCATTTACAGACTACGGGGCACCACAGATACGCAGTATTTT.

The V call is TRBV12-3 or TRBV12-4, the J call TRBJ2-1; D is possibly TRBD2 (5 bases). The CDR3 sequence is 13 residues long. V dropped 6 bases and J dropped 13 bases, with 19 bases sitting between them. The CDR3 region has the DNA TGTGCCAGCAGCTCTTCTCGGGGAGAGACCCAGTTCTTC. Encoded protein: CASSSSRGETQFF.

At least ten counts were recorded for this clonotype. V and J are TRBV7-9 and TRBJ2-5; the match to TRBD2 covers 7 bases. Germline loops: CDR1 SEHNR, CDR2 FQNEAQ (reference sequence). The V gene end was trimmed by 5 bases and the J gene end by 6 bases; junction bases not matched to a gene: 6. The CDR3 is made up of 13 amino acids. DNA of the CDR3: TGTGCCAGCAGCCGCGGGGAGGGCAAGACCCAGTACTTC. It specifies CASSRGEGKTQYF.